The sequence of this T cell receptor beta chain was determined in a study of cytomegalovirus exposure and HLA in healthy donors. PCR primers comprised 60 Vbeta and 13 Jbeta primers. Some clones are missing from TCRdb's copy, which holds only in-frame ones; the method was immunoSEQ multiplex PCR. Its table records approximately 180,000 clones. Germline trimming cut 3 bases from V and 2 bases from J; bases unmatched to any gene: 4. Germline CDR1 is GTSNPN and CDR2 is SVGIG (reference sequence). The CDR3 consists of 13 residues. The sequence was collected from a man aged 30 to 45 in good health and CMV-seronegative. The chain uses TRBV30 and TRBJ2-7; TRBD1 matches at 7 bases. The source material was PBMCs. The CDR3 DNA is TGTGCCTGGAGGAGACAGGGCCCCTACGAGCAGTACTTC. Its translation: CAWRRQGPYEQYF. Together with reference TRBV30 and TRBJ2-7, the CDR3 gives the full variable domain: SQTIHQWPATLVQPVGSPLSLECTVEGTSNPNLYWYRQAAGRGLQLLFYSVGIGQISSEVPQNLSASRPQDRQFILSSKKLLLSDSGFYLCAWRRQGPYEQYFGPGTRLTVT.